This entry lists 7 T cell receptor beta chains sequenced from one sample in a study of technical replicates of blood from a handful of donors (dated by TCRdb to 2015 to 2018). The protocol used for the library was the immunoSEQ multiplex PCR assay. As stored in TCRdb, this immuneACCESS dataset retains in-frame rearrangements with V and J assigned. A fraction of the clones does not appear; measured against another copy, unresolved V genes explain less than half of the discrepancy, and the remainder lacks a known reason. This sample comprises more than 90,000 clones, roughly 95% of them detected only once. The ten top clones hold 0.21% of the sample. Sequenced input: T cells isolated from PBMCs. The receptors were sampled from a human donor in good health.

CDR3 coding DNA: TGTGCCAGCAGTTTAGGGACTAGCAGCAATGAGCAGTTCTTC. Its translation: CASSLGTSSNEQFF. This rearrangement joins TRBV27 to TRBJ2-1, with 9 bases identical to TRBD2. V was pared by 2 bases and J by 6 bases, with 2 bases of the junction left unmatched. CDR3 length: 14 amino acids. Germline lookup yields CDR1 MNHEY and CDR2 SMNVEV (reference sequence).

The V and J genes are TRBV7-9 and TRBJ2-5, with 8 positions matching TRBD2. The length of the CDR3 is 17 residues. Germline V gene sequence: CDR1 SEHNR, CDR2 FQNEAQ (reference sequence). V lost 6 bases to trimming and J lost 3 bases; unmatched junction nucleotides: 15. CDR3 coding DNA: TGTGCCAGCAGTGCAGACGCGGGACTAGGGATTGAAGAGACCCAGTACTTC. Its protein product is CASSADAGLGIEETQYF.

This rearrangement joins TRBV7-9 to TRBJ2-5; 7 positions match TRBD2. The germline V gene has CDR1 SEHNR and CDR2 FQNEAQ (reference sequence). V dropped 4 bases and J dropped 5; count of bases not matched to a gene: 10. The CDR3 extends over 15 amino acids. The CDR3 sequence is CASSSRAGEWETQYF. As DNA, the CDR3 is TGTGCCAGCAGCTCCCGCGCGGGGGAGTGGGAGACCCAGTACTTC.

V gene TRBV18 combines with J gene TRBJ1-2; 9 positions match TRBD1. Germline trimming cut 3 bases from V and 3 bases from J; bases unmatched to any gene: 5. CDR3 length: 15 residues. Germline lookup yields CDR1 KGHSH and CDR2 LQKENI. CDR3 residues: CASSPGTGRDYGYTF. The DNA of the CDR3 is TGTGCCAGCTCACCCGGGACAGGGAGGGACTATGGCTACACCTTC.

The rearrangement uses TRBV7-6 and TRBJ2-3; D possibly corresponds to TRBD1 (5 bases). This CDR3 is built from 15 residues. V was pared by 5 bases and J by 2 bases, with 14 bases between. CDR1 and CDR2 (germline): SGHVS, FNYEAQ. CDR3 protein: CASSPGNFPTDTQYF. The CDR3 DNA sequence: TGTGCCAGCAGCCCAGGGAACTTTCCCACAGATACGCAGTATTTT.

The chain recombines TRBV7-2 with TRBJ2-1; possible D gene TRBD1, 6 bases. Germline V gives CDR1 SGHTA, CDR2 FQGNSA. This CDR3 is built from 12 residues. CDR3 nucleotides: TGTGCAGCCAGGGGATCCTACAATGAGCAGTTCTTC. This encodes CAARGSYNEQFF.

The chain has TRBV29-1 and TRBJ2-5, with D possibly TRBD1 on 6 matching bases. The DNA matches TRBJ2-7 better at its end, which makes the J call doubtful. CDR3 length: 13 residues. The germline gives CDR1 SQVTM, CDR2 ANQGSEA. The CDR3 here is CSVVGGNSYEQYF. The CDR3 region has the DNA TGCAGCGTTGTTGGGGGCAATTCCTACGAGCAGTACTTC.